The 13 T cell receptor beta chains presented below share a single source sample, sequenced in a study of blood T cell repertoires in COVID-19. The data were produced by immunoSEQ multiplex PCR, yet TCRdb's version contains in-frame clones alone and is incomplete. The repertoire holds 250,000 or so clones, 90% seen once, with around 2.3% in the top ten. The sequencing input was peripheral blood. The origin of the receptors is a woman aged 55 to 70 with COVID-19, enrolled during active disease.

The J gene is TRBJ1-4, the V gene TRBV5-8; maybe TRBD1 (6 bases). Germline V CDR1 and CDR2: SGHTS, YDEGEE. Trimming removed 7 bases from V and 7 bases from J, with 17 bases in between. The CDR3 spans 14 residues. DNA for the CDR3: TGTGCCAGCGCCCGAGGGGGGGCTCGTGAAAAACTGTTTTTT. The encoded protein is CASARGGAREKLFF.

This chain uses TRBV30 with TRBJ1-5; 11 positions match TRBD1. V was clipped by 1 base and J by 7 bases; unmatched bases: 6. Germline CDR1 GTSNPN, CDR2 SVGIG (reference sequence). The CDR3 contains 15 residues. CDR3 nucleotide sequence: TGTGCCTGGAGTGACGGACAGGGGGCGCGGCAGCCCCAGCATTTT. It specifies CAWSDGQGARQPQHF.

The genes are TRBV7-2 and TRBJ2-5, with 11 nucleotides matching TRBD2. CDR1 and CDR2 from the germline V gene are SGHTA and FQGNSA. The CDR3 consists of 18 residues. Unmatched junction bases numbered 12, after V lost 5 bases and J lost 1 base. The CDR3 reads CASSPRRLAGTSQETQYF. The CDR3 nucleotides are TGTGCCAGCAGCCCGCGTAGACTAGCGGGGACCTCCCAAGAGACCCAGTACTTC.

The gene calls are TRBV14 and TRBJ1-2; D uncertain. Germline loops: CDR1 SGHDN, CDR2 FVKESK. The CDR3 has 14 amino acids. The ends were cut back, 1 base at V and 4 bases at J, with 10 bases in the middle. For the CDR3, the DNA is TGTGCCAGCAGCCAAGGGCAGGCGTTCTATGGCTACACCTTC. Amino acids: CASSQGQAFYGYTF.

J is TRBJ1-2 and V is TRBV5-6; 9 bases map to TRBD1. Germline assignment: CDR1 SGHDT and CDR2 YYEEEE. This CDR3 region has 15 residues. V shed 5 bases and J 6 bases; nucleotides not matched to a gene: 11. The CDR3 spells CASSMGDRDRDGYTF. CDR3 nucleotide sequence: TGTGCCAGCAGTATGGGGGACAGGGATAGGGATGGCTACACCTTC.

This sequence joins TRBV7-9 and TRBJ1-1; tentatively, D is TRBD1 (6 bases). Trimming took off 5 bases at V and 5 bases at J, with 15 bases between the two ends. Germline V gives CDR1 SEHNR, CDR2 FQNEAQ (reference sequence). The CDR3 has 14 residues. The CDR3 spells CASSHRELGTEAFF. In DNA, the CDR3 is TGTGCCAGCAGCCACAGGGAACTTGGGACTGAAGCTTTCTTT.

This clone was seen a few times. The genes are TRBV21-1 and TRBJ2-2; the table's D call TRBD2 went unverified against the DNA. TRBV21-1 is described as a pseudogene. The CDR3 loop spans 17 amino acids. The CDR3 nucleotides read TGTGCCAGCAGCAAAGTTTTGGCTAGCGGGGGGGCGGAAGAGCTGTTTTTT. This sequence encodes CASSKVLASGGAEELFF.

The V call is TRBV9, the J call TRBJ2-1; 7 positions match TRBD1. Per germline, CDR1 SGDLS and CDR2 YYNGEE. The CDR3 loop spans 16 amino acids. J gave up 2 bases and V 4 bases, and 9 bases lay outside the gene matches. Here the CDR3 reads CASSPRDRATYNEQFF. Here the CDR3 DNA reads TGTGCCAGCAGCCCTCGAGACAGGGCCACCTACAATGAGCAGTTCTTC.

The chain employs TRBV4-1 and TRBJ1-6, with D possibly matching TRBD1 (5 bases). The CDR3 is made up of 15 amino acids. In germline, CDR1 is MGHRA, CDR2 YSYEKL. Trimming pared 7 bases from V and 10 bases from J, leaving 20 bases between. Here the CDR3 DNA reads TGCGCCAGCACCTCAAGCGGCGGGACGCCGTCACCCCTCCACTTT. Its translation is CASTSSGGTPSPLHF.

The CDR3 coding sequence is TGCGCCAGCAGCTCCGGGACAGGGACGTTTGTATATGGCTACACCTTC. This translates into CASSSGTGTFVYGYTF. The V call is TRBV5-1, the J call TRBJ1-2, with 9 bases that match TRBD1. The CDR3 is 16 amino acids. The V and J ends lost 3 bases and 5 bases, in that order; junction bases with no gene match: 11. The germline V gene has CDR1 SGHRS and CDR2 YFSETQ.

The chain joins TRBV2 to TRBJ1-1; tentative D call: TRBD1 (6 bases). Trimming cost V 4 bases and J 3 bases, with 9 bases left between them. The germline gives CDR1 SNHLY, CDR2 FYNNEI. This CDR3 has 13 amino acids. CDR3 coding DNA: TGTGCCAGCAGTGGGCAGGGGCACACTGAAGCTTTCTTT. Translated: CASSGQGHTEAFF. The complete variable domain, with remaining parts taken from reference TRBV2 and TRBJ1-1, reads EPEVTQTPSHQVTQMGQEVILRCVPISNHLYFYWYRQILGQKVEFLVSFYNNEISEKSEIFDDQFSVERPDGSNFTLKIRSTKLEDSAMYFCASSGQGHTEAFFGQGTRLTVV.

This chain links TRBV5-4 with TRBJ1-5, with D possibly being TRBD1 (6 bases). CDR1 is SGHNT and CDR2 is YYREEE in the germline V gene (reference sequence). V was clipped by 4 bases and J by 1 base, with 9 bases between them. The CDR3 loop spans 14 amino acids. The DNA of the CDR3 is TGTGCCAGCAGCGCCGGGACAAGCAATCAGCCCCAGCATTTT. This codes for CASSAGTSNQPQHF.

V is TRBV5-4 and J is TRBJ2-2, with a possible D match to TRBD2 (6 bases). CDR3 length: 15 amino acids. Trimming removed 0 bases from V and 6 bases from J, with 12 bases in between. The germline V gene encodes CDR1 SGHNT and CDR2 YYREEE (reference sequence). The CDR3 region is CASSLAGGEAGELFF. The CDR3, as DNA: TGTGCCAGCAGCTTGGCAGGAGGGGAGGCCGGGGAGCTGTTTTTT.